The sample holds many counts of the clone carrying this T cell receptor (beta chain). Germline V gene sequence: CDR1 SGHDN, CDR2 FVKESK. The CDR3 loop spans 17 amino acids. V was pared by 2 bases and J by 4 bases, with 10 bases of the junction left unmatched. These data belong to a study of neurological immune-mediated disorders. From the 5' RACE reads, TCRdb called clonotypes with MiXCR, one entry per CDR3 protein. The table shows roughly 20,000 distinct CDR3 sequences, with roughly 17% occurring only once. This TCR came from a woman between 18 and 30 years old with multiple sclerosis. The sequencing sample was made of CD8+ T cells from blood. V and J are TRBV14 and TRBJ1-1, with 10 bases identical to TRBD1. This CDR3 reads CASSQTGTGVFRTEAFF. The DNA for the CDR3 is TGTGCCAGCAGCCAAACCGGGACAGGGGTGTTCCGCACTGAAGCTTTCTTT.